A selection of T cell receptor beta chains follows, all from one sample in a study of T-cell reconstitution after alpha-beta-depleted transplantation in children. TCRdb re-derived calls from the PCR reads in MiXCR, one entry per CDR3 protein. Of 450,000 to 500,000 distinct CDR3 sequences in the sample, approximately 12% were seen once. Sequencing used PBMCs from the stem cell graft donor, obtained from the stem cell graft. These receptors all stem from a human donor who donated a stem cell graft to a child with combined immunodeficiency. The CDR3 runs from the conserved cysteine through the conserved F or W. The order of the fields is V gene, J gene, D gene, clone size, CDR3 protein, CDR3 DNA. The D gene is left open where the match is weak. A clone size is listed for some rows: how often the clone was seen (once, few, many), or a class if it is expanded.

TRBV3-1	TRBJ1-1	NA	many	CASGWNTEAFF	TGTGCCAGCGGGTGGAACACTGAAGCTTTCTTT
TRBV6-1	TRBJ2-7	NA	many	CASSKQGFTYEQYF	TGTGCCAGCAGTAAACAGGGTTTCACCTACGAGCAGTACTTC
TRBV6-2/TRBV6-3	TRBJ2-1	NA	NA	CASSYLRNNEQFF	TGTGCCAGCAGTTATTTGCGGAACAATGAGCAGTTCTTC
TRBV20-1	TRBJ2-1	TRBD2	many	CSARGPSGSYYNEQFF	TGCAGTGCTAGGGGGCCTAGCGGGAGTTACTACAATGAGCAGTTCTTC
TRBV20-1	TRBJ2-1	NA	many	CSAAPGIGARDEQFF	TGCAGTGCAGCCCCCGGGATAGGGGCAAGGGATGAGCAGTTCTTC
TRBV11-2	TRBJ1-3	TRBD1	few	CASSLGSGQLSSGNTIYF	TGTGCCAGCAGCTTAGGGTCGGGACAGTTAAGCTCTGGAAACACCATATATTTT
TRBV10-3	TRBJ2-3	TRBD2	NA	CAISESLVSGNPDTQYF	TGTGCCATCAGTGAGTCCCTAGTGAGCGGGAACCCGGATACGCAGTATTTT
TRBV27	TRBJ2-2	NA	NA	CASSFTDSNTGELFF	TGTGCCAGCAGTTTCACTGACAGTAACACCGGGGAGCTGTTTTTT
TRBV9	TRBJ2-1	NA	many	CASSSRAEQFF	TGTGCCAGCAGCTCCCGGGCTGAGCAGTTCTTC
TRBV12-3/TRBV12-4	TRBJ2-6	NA	NA	CASMKTEGSGANVLTF	TGTGCCAGCATGAAGACGGAGGGGTCTGGGGCCAACGTCCTGACTTTC
TRBV4-3	TRBJ2-1	NA	NA	CASSPGLLGPYNEQFF	TGCGCCAGCAGCCCCGGACTCTTAGGCCCCTACAATGAGCAGTTCTTC
TRBV7-2	TRBJ1-5	NA	many	CASSLMAANQPQHF	TGTGCCAGCAGCTTAATGGCGGCGAATCAGCCCCAGCATTTT
TRBV7-9	TRBJ2-5	TRBD1	many	CASSSRDRQETQYF	TGTGCCAGCAGCTCCCGGGACAGACAAGAGACCCAGTACTTC
TRBV7-7	TRBJ2-3	NA	many	CASSLGQFPTDTQYF	TGTGCCAGCAGCTTAGGGCAGTTTCCGACAGATACGCAGTATTTT
TRBV12-3/TRBV12-4	TRBJ2-1	TRBD1	many	CASSPRQGARNEQFF	TGTGCCAGCAGTCCCCGACAGGGGGCTAGAAATGAGCAGTTCTTC
TRBV6-5	TRBJ2-7	TRBD1	many	CASSYTGTGASYEQYF	TGTGCCAGCAGTTACACCGGGACAGGAGCCTCCTACGAGCAGTACTTC
TRBV12-3/TRBV12-4	TRBJ1-1	NA	few	CASTSGARRTEAFF	TGTGCCAGCACCTCAGGTGCTCGGCGCACTGAAGCTTTCTTT
TRBV6-2/TRBV6-3	TRBJ2-2	TRBD2	NA	CASTTTSGPPGELFF	TGTGCCAGCACCACGACTAGCGGGCCGCCCGGGGAGCTGTTTTTT
TRBV7-9	TRBJ2-5	NA	NA	CASSDRWSKETQYF	TGTGCCAGCAGCGACCGGTGGAGCAAAGAGACCCAGTACTTC
TRBV3-1	TRBJ2-1	TRBD1	NA	CASSQDEATRDSSYNEQFF	TGTGCCAGCAGCCAAGATGAGGCCACCCGGGACAGCTCCTACAATGAGCAGTTCTTC
TRBV29-1	TRBJ2-3	TRBD1	few	CSGRTGGVSRTDTQYF	TGCAGCGGAAGGACAGGGGGCGTGAGTCGGACAGATACGCAGTATTTT
TRBV28	TRBJ2-7	NA	NA	CASSLSEYEQYF	TGTGCCAGCAGTTTATCGGAGTACGAGCAGTACTTC
TRBV27	TRBJ1-1	NA	many	CASSYDLNTEAFF	TGTGCCAGCAGTTATGATTTGAACACTGAAGCTTTCTTT
TRBV12-3/TRBV12-4	TRBJ2-7	NA	NA	CASAWTAFYEQYF	TGTGCCAGCGCTTGGACAGCCTTCTACGAGCAGTACTTC
TRBV28	TRBJ1-1	NA	few	CASSRLTGRNTEAFF	TGTGCCAGCAGCCGCCTGACAGGCCGGAACACTGAAGCTTTCTTT
TRBV19	TRBJ2-1	TRBD2	many	CASSPSTATVAGYNEQFF	TGTGCCAGTAGCCCATCGACAGCGACTGTAGCGGGGTACAATGAGCAGTTCTTC
TRBV28	TRBJ1-1	NA	many	CASSFLLGTEAFF	TGTGCCAGCAGTTTTCTGCTCGGGACTGAAGCTTTCTTT
TRBV12-3/TRBV12-4	TRBJ2-5	TRBD2	NA	CASSFWAGGKETQYF	TGTGCCAGCAGTTTTTGGGCGGGGGGCAAAGAGACCCAGTACTTC
TRBV7-2	TRBJ2-3	TRBD1	many	CASSWGPGGRGADTQYF	TGTGCCAGCAGCTGGGGCCCAGGGGGACGTGGAGCAGATACGCAGTATTTT
TRBV12-3/TRBV12-4	TRBJ2-5	NA	many	CASTRWDGQETQYF	TGTGCCAGCACCCGATGGGACGGCCAAGAGACCCAGTACTTC
TRBV5-1	TRBJ2-5	TRBD2	few	CASSFQIGGGLQETQYF	TGCGCCAGCAGCTTCCAGATTGGCGGGGGTCTCCAAGAGACCCAGTACTTC
TRBV12-3/TRBV12-4	TRBJ2-7	TRBD1	many	CASSLLGTAYEQYF	TGTGCCAGCAGTTTGTTAGGGACAGCCTACGAGCAGTACTTC
TRBV5-1	TRBJ1-2	NA	many	CASSLDDSRAYGYTF	TGCGCCAGCAGCTTGGATGACAGTCGGGCCTATGGCTACACCTTC
TRBV12-3/TRBV12-4	TRBJ2-3	TRBD2	NA	CASSPLAGATDTQYF	TGTGCCAGCAGTCCTCTAGCGGGGGCCACAGATACGCAGTATTTT
TRBV15	TRBJ2-6	NA	NA	CATSRGRISGANVLTF	TGTGCCACCAGCAGAGGCCGAATCTCTGGGGCCAACGTCCTGACTTTC
TRBV28	TRBJ1-6	NA	many	CASSNGGYSYNSPLHF	TGTGCCAGCAGTAACGGGGGGTACTCGTATAATTCACCCCTCCACTTT
TRBV10-3	TRBJ2-1	NA	NA	CAISELALRGTDYNEQFF	TGTGCCATCAGTGAATTGGCGTTGCGAGGAACTGATTACAATGAGCAGTTCTTC
TRBV6-2/TRBV6-3	TRBJ2-1	TRBD2	few	CASRPRDYQSSYNEQFF	TGTGCCAGCAGACCACGGGACTACCAGAGCTCCTACAATGAGCAGTTCTTC
TRBV12-3/TRBV12-4	TRBJ2-1	TRBD2	few	CASSPRLAGHNEQFF	TGTGCCAGCAGTCCGAGACTAGCGGGCCACAATGAGCAGTTCTTC
TRBV25-1	TRBJ2-5	NA	NA	CASSEAGQETQYF	TGTGCCAGCAGTGAGGCAGGGCAAGAGACCCAGTACTTC
TRBV20-1	TRBJ2-7	NA	few	CSARDLAGFYEQYF	TGCAGTGCTAGAGATCTGGCGGGCTTCTACGAGCAGTACTTC
TRBV12-3/TRBV12-4	TRBJ2-7	NA	few	CASSSKPGPPYEQYF	TGTGCCAGCAGTTCTAAGCCGGGACCCCCCTACGAGCAGTACTTC
TRBV12-3/TRBV12-4	TRBJ2-3	TRBD1	many	CASSRFGGQDTDTQYF	TGTGCCAGCAGTCGGTTCGGAGGACAGGACACAGATACGCAGTATTTT
TRBV7-9	TRBJ2-5	TRBD2	NA	CASSLRAGVGETQYF	TGTGCCAGCAGCCTCCGAGCGGGAGTAGGAGAGACCCAGTACTTC
TRBV7-8	TRBJ2-2	NA	NA	CASSLPRDTGELFF	TGTGCCAGCAGCTTACCTCGGGATACCGGGGAGCTGTTTTTT
TRBV15	TRBJ2-3	TRBD2	many	CATSRPRTSGSRADTQYF	TGTGCCACCAGCAGACCTCGGACTAGCGGGAGTAGAGCAGATACGCAGTATTTT
TRBV6-5	TRBJ2-1	TRBD2	NA	CASSFRTSGSGNEQFF	TGTGCCAGCAGTTTCCGGACTAGCGGGAGTGGGAATGAGCAGTTCTTC
TRBV7-2	TRBJ1-1	NA	few	CASRSDLNTEAFF	TGTGCCAGCAGGAGCGACCTGAACACTGAAGCTTTCTTT
TRBV28	TRBJ2-2	NA	NA	CASRRTATAGELFF	TGTGCCAGCAGGCGGACAGCCACCGCCGGGGAGCTGTTTTTT
TRBV7-9	TRBJ2-1	NA	many	CASSPIPEQRNEQFF	TGTGCCAGCAGCCCGATTCCCGAACAGCGCAATGAGCAGTTCTTC
TRBV11-1	TRBJ2-1	NA	once	CASSHRNYNERFF	TGTGCCAGCAGTCACAGGAACTACAATGAGCGGTTCTTC
TRBV12-3/TRBV12-4	TRBJ1-2	NA	NA	CASTARGRAGGGYTF	TGTGCCAGCACCGCCCGGGGCAGGGCAGGAGGTGGCTACACCTTC
TRBV18	TRBJ1-1	NA	many	CASSPANTEAFF	TGTGCCAGCAGCCCAGCGAACACTGAAGCTTTCTTT
TRBV30	TRBJ2-3	TRBD2	once	CAWSPPYGLAGTTDTQYF	TGTGCCTGGAGCCCCCCGTACGGACTAGCGGGAACCACAGATACGCAGTATTTT
TRBV12-3/TRBV12-4	TRBJ1-1	NA	NA	CASLGGGNTEAFF	TGTGCCAGCCTCGGTGGCGGTAACACTGAAGCTTTCTTT
TRBV27	TRBJ2-2	TRBD2	NA	CASSRLAGIPGELFF	TGTGCCAGCAGTAGACTAGCGGGTATCCCCGGGGAGCTGTTTTTT
TRBV11-2	TRBJ2-2	TRBD2	many	CASSSTRTSGANTGELFF	TGTGCCAGCAGCTCCACACGGACTAGCGGGGCGAACACCGGGGAGCTGTTTTTT
TRBV7-6	TRBJ1-5	NA	many	CASSLVGGGNQPQHF	TGTGCCAGCAGCTTAGTGGGGGGGGGCAATCAGCCCCAGCATTTT